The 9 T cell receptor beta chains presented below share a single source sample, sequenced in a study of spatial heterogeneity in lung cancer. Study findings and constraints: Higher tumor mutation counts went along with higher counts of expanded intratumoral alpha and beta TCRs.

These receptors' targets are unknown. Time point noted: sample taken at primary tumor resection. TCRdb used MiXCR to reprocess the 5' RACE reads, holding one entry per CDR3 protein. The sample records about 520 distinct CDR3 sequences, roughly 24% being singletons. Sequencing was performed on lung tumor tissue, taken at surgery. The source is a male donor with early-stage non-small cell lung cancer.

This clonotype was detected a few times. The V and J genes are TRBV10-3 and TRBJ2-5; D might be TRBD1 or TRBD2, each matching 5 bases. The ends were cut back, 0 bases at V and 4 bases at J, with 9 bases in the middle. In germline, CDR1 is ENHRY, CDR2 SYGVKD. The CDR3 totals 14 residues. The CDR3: CAISESTGRETQYF. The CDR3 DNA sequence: TGTGCCATCAGTGAGTCGACGGGGCGAGAGACCCAGTACTTC.

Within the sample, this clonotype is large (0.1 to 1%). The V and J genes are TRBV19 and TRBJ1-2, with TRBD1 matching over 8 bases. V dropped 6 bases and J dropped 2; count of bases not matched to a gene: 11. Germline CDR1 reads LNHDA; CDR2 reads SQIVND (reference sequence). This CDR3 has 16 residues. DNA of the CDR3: TGTGCCAGTAGCTCAACTACAGGGGGGAAAAACTATGGCTACACCTTC. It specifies CASSSTTGGKNYGYTF.

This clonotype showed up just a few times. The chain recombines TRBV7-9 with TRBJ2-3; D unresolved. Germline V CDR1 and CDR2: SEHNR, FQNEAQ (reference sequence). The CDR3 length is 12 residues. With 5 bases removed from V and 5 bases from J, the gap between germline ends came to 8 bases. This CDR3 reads CASSTQRDTQYF. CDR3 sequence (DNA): TGTGCCAGCAGCACACAGCGAGATACGCAGTATTTT.

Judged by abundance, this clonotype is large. The DNA of the CDR3 is TGCGCCAGCAGTGTAACGGACACCCGAGGAGATACGCAGTATTTT. It is translated as CASSVTDTRGDTQYF. The rearrangement links TRBV10-1 to TRBJ2-3; perhaps TRBD1 as D (5 bases). The CDR3 covers 15 residues. In germline, CDR1 is WNHNN, CDR2 SYGVQD (reference sequence). V lost 4 bases and J lost 5, with 16 bases in between.

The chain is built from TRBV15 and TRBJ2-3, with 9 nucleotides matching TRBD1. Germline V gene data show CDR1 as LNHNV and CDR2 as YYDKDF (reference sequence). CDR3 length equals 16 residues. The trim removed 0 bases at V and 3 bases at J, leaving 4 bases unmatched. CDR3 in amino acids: CATSREGQGRTDTQYF. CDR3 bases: TGTGCCACCAGCAGAGAGGGACAGGGTAGGACAGATACGCAGTATTTT.

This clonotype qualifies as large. CDR3 DNA: TGCAGTGCTAGCCAGCTCGGGACACCGCTCTTACAAGAGACCCAGTACTTC. It is translated as CSASQLGTPLLQETQYF. The chain links TRBV20-1 to TRBJ2-5, with a possible D match to TRBD1 (6 bases). The CDR3 sequence is 17 residues long. Germline V gives CDR1 DFQATT, CDR2 SNEGSKA (reference sequence). The V gene lost 3 bases and the J gene lost 2 bases, with 22 bases spanning the gap.

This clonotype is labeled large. CDR3 DNA: TGTGCTAGTGGTTTGCCCCCGGGTAGCGGGAGGGCAACAGATACGCAGTATTTT. It translates to CASGLPPGSGRATDTQYF. The V gene is TRBV12-5, the J gene TRBJ2-3; 11 bases line up with TRBD2. The CDR3 consists of 18 residues. Germline assignment: CDR1 LGHNT and CDR2 FRNRAP. V trimming: 2 bases; J trimming: 3 bases; junction bases outside the gene matches: 10.

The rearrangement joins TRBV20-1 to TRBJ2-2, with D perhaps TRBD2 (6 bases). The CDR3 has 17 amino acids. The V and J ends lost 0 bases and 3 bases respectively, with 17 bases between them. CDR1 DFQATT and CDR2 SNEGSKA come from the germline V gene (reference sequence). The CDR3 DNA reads TGCAGTGCTAGAGACCGGACTACCGGGAAAGACACCGGGGAGCTGTTTTTT. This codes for CSARDRTTGKDTGELFF.

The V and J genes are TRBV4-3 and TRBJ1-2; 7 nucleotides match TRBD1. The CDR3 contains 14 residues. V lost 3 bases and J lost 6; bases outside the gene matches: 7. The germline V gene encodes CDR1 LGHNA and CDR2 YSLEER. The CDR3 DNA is TGCGCCAGCAGCCAGCGACAGGGCTTAAATGGCTACACCTTC. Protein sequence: CASSQRQGLNGYTF.